This T cell receptor beta chain was observed in a study of T-cell reconstitution after alpha-beta-depleted transplantation in children. This CDR3 has 15 amino acids. The V segment lost 4 bases and the J segment 2 bases; nucleotides outside the gene matches: 4. From germline, CDR1 is SNHLY and CDR2 FYNNEI. This clonotype appeared many times. What it binds is unknown. The study's findings and limits: Reports say that about two months after transplant, the alpha-beta T cells came out of several hundred graft clones that had expanded. From surviving recipient T cells and thymic progenitors came the high day-60 TCRbeta diversity observed in some patients. T cells produced anew were the main source of T-cell counts and diversity one year after transplant.

Construction of the TCRbeta library involved unique molecular identifiers. MiXCR was run by TCRdb on the PCR reads, yielding one entry per CDR3 protein. The table records approximately 80,000 distinct CDR3 sequences, 13% to 15% of them present only once. This chain uses TRBV2 with TRBJ1-5; 8 bases agree with TRBD1. The sample here was PBMCs, mostly from graft donor cells, taken 180 days after TCRalphabeta/CD19-depleted stem cell transplant. The source is a male patient aged 2-10 years who had a stem cell transplant for acute lymphoblastic leukemia, so the T cells may come from the graft donor. CDR3 sequence: CASSGTGLGNQPQHF. Written as DNA, the CDR3 is TGTGCCAGCAGTGGGACAGGGTTAGGCAATCAGCCCCAGCATTTT.